One and the same sample provided the 24 T cell receptor beta chains below, sequenced in a study of T cell responses to AZD1222 COVID-19 vaccine. Generated by immunoSEQ multiplex PCR, the TCRdb table keeps only in-frame clones and is missing some. The table shows some 130,000 clones, with 85% to 95% occurring only once. This specimen consisted of peripheral blood, obtained on day 0 of AZD1222 vaccination. The receptor source for this set is an adult in good health.

The J gene is TRBJ1-2, the V gene TRBV19; D uncertain. This CDR3 spans 16 amino acids. Germline CDR1 LNHDA, CDR2 SQIVND (reference sequence). V was cut by 4 bases and J by 1 base, with 16 bases left in between. Written as DNA, the CDR3 is TGTGCCAGTAGTACCCGGGATACGGGTTATAACTATGGCTACACCTTC. Translated: CASSTRDTGYNYGYTF.

The chain uses TRBV4-2 and TRBJ1-3; no clear D. The CDR3 loop spans 16 amino acids. V lost 0 bases and J 2 bases, leaving 11 bases between the germline ends. From germline, CDR1 is LGHNA and CDR2 YNFKEQ. CDR3 region: CASSQENSRPGNTIYF. CDR3 DNA sequence: TGTGCCAGCAGCCAAGAAAATAGCCGCCCTGGAAACACCATATATTTT.

The sample holds one count of this clone. The V gene is TRBV19, the J gene TRBJ1-1, with D possibly TRBD1 on 5 matching bases. CDR3 length equals 13 residues. CDR1 and CDR2 (germline): LNHDA, SQIVND (reference sequence). The V end was cut by 3 bases, the J end by 4 bases, with 9 bases between. CDR3 in DNA: TGTGCCAGTAGTATTAGCAGGGTCACTGAAGCTTTCTTT. Amino acid sequence: CASSISRVTEAFF.

V usage is TRBV28 and J usage is TRBJ1-2, with D unresolved. Germline lookup yields CDR1 MDHEN and CDR2 SYDVKM. The CDR3 is 15 amino acids. V was pared by 5 bases and J by 1 base, with 14 bases between. This CDR3 is CASSVTLIDNYGYTF. CDR3 sequence (DNA): TGTGCCAGCAGTGTTACACTGATCGATAACTATGGCTACACCTTC.

With respect to this clone: It is unclear where the CDR3 begins or ends on the DNA, so no DNA is shown, and the CDR3 is as TCRdb lists it. The V and J genes are TRBV28 and TRBJ1-2; the table calls TRBD1, which could not be checked here. Germline loops: CDR1 MDHEN, CDR2 SYDVKM. The CDR3 has 14 amino acids, counting both end residues. The CDR3 here is CASSLGTGHYGYTF.

The chain links TRBV3-1 (or the pseudogene TRBV3-2) to TRBJ2-5; 7 nucleotides agree with TRBD2. Germline V CDR1 and CDR2: LGHDT, YNNKEL (reference sequence). The CDR3 runs to 14 residues. V gave up 3 bases and J gave up 9 bases; unmatched junction bases: 10. CDR3 in DNA: TGTGCCAGCAGCCAGAGCGGGACCCGAGCGGCCCAGTACTTC. Translating gives CASSQSGTRAAQYF.

The CDR3 nucleotides read TGTGCCAGCAGCAATGACAGGGGTAGAGGCTATGGCTACACCTTC. Protein sequence: CASSNDRGRGYGYTF. The V and J genes are TRBV7-2 and TRBJ1-2; 8 positions match TRBD1. This CDR3 has 15 amino acids. Germline CDR1 SGHTA, CDR2 FQGNSA. The trim removed 5 bases at V and 4 bases at J, leaving 9 bases unmatched.

J is TRBJ1-5 and V is TRBV25-1, with D perhaps matching TRBD1 (5 bases). Germline lookup yields CDR1 MGHDK and CDR2 SYGVNS. V gave up 8 bases and J gave up 2 bases, with 13 bases separating them. The CDR3 is 14 amino acids. The CDR3 DNA is TGTGCCAGCGCAGACAGCAACGGCAATCAGCCCCAGCATTTT. Residues: CASADSNGNQPQHF.

This chain connects TRBV11-2 to TRBJ2-5, with D perhaps being TRBD1 or TRBD2 (6 bases each). Germline loops: CDR1 SGHAT, CDR2 FQNNGV. V lost 3 bases to trimming and J lost 0 bases, with 17 bases between them. CDR3 length equals 17 residues. CDR3 sequence: CASSFIKRGRYQETQYF. CDR3 nucleotides: TGTGCCAGCAGCTTTATTAAGAGGGGGAGGTACCAAGAGACCCAGTACTTC.

This chain joins TRBV19 and TRBJ2-1; 13 nucleotides agree with TRBD2. V lost 6 bases, J lost 6 bases, and 11 bases stayed unmatched. The CDR3 loop spans 17 amino acids. Per the germline V gene, CDR1 is LNHDA and CDR2 is SQIVND (reference sequence). CDR3 amino acids: CASSIDAGTSGINEQFF. In nucleotides, the CDR3 is TGTGCCAGTAGCATCGATGCCGGGACTAGCGGGATCAATGAGCAGTTCTTC. Full variable domain (remainder filled in from reference TRBV19 and TRBJ2-1): DGGITQSPKYLFRKEGQNVTLSCEQNLNHDAMYWYRQDPGQGLRLIYYSQIVNDFQKGDIAEGYSVSREKKESFPLTVTSAQKNPTAFYLCASSIDAGTSGINEQFFGPGTRLTVL.

This clone was detected only a few times. This rearrangement joins TRBV14 to TRBJ2-1; the match to TRBD2 covers 12 bases. V was clipped by 6 bases and J by 14 bases; unmatched bases: 5. The length of the CDR3 is 12 residues. CDR1 SGHDN and CDR2 FVKESK come from the germline V gene. Here the CDR3 DNA reads TGTGCCAGCAGTCCTAGCGGGGGGGTAAAGTTCTTC. Protein: CASSPSGGVKFF.

The count of this clone is one. This sequence joins TRBV19 and TRBJ1-4; D not certain. The CDR3 has 16 amino acids. CDR1 and CDR2 from the germline V gene are LNHDA and SQIVND (reference sequence). The V gene lost 3 bases and the J gene lost 3 bases, with 14 bases spanning the gap. The chain's CDR3 is CASSIKEASSNEKLFF. DNA for the CDR3: TGTGCCAGTAGTATTAAGGAAGCGTCATCTAATGAAAAACTGTTTTTT. Complete variable domain (other parts from reference TRBV19 and TRBJ1-4): DGGITQSPKYLFRKEGQNVTLSCEQNLNHDAMYWYRQDPGQGLRLIYYSQIVNDFQKGDIAEGYSVSREKKESFPLTVTSAQKNPTAFYLCASSIKEASSNEKLFFGSGTQLSVL.

The gene calls are TRBV19 and TRBJ1-1, with a tentative D call TRBD1 (5 bases). Between the trimmed V and J ends, which lost 3 bases and 7 bases, there was a span of 18 bases. The CDR3 sequence is 15 residues long. Germline-derived CDR1 and CDR2 are LNHDA and SQIVND (reference sequence). As DNA, the CDR3 is TGTGCCAGTAGTATCGGGGACTACACCAGTCGTGAAGCTTTCTTT. Its translation is CASSIGDYTSREAFF.

The chain has TRBV11-2 and TRBJ2-5; D may be TRBD1 (5 bases). The CDR3 has 13 amino acids. V gave up 1 base and J gave up 4 bases, with 7 bases separating them. Germline-derived CDR1 and CDR2 are SGHAT and FQNNGV. CDR3 protein: CASSLGQGETQYF. The CDR3 coding sequence is TGTGCCAGCAGCTTAGGGCAGGGAGAGACCCAGTACTTC.

This chain joins TRBV6-5 and TRBJ1-5; D is unclear. The V end was cut by 6 bases, the J end by 7 bases, with 13 bases between. This CDR3 spans 13 amino acids. CDR1 is MNHEY and CDR2 is SVGAGI in the germline V gene. The CDR3 bases are TGTGCCAGCAGCGCCCGGAGATTACAGCCCCAGCATTTT. Translation gives CASSARRLQPQHF.

The CDR3 loop is CASSSRRANTGELFF. CDR3 DNA sequence: TGTGCCAGCAGTTCTCGCAGAGCGAACACCGGGGAGCTGTTTTTT. J is TRBJ2-2 and V is TRBV6-2 or TRBV6-3; D uncertain. This CDR3 comprises 15 residues. The V and J ends lost 4 bases and 0 bases respectively, with 9 bases between them. Germline-derived CDR1 and CDR2 are MNHEY and SVGEGT.

This chain connects TRBV6-1 to TRBJ1-5; tentatively, D is TRBD1 (6 bases). V was clipped by 0 bases and J by 6 bases, with 21 bases between them. Germline values: CDR1 MNHNS, CDR2 SASEGT. This CDR3 has 18 amino acids. The CDR3 coding sequence is TGTGCCAGCAGTGAAGCGCGGGAAACCAGGGGCTATGTTCAGCCCCAGCATTTT. Encoded protein: CASSEARETRGYVQPQHF.

V and J are TRBV11-3 and TRBJ1-1; TRBD1 matches at 7 bases. Germline V gene data show CDR1 as SGHNT and CDR2 as YENEEA. The CDR3 loop spans 15 amino acids. The V and J ends lost 4 bases and 6 bases, in that order; junction bases with no gene match: 11. Here the CDR3 reads CASSSRGGVSAEAFF. CDR3 coding DNA: TGTGCCAGCAGCTCCAGAGGGGGCGTATCCGCTGAAGCTTTCTTT. Drawing the rest from reference TRBV11-3 and TRBJ1-1, the complete variable domain is EAGVVQSPRYKIIEKKQPVAFWCNPISGHNTLYWYLQNLGQGPELLIRYENEEAVDDSQLPKDRFSAERLKGVDSTLKIQPAELGDSAVYLCASSSRGGVSAEAFFGQGTRLTVV.

This chain links TRBV6-1 with TRBJ2-1, with D maybe TRBD2 (6 bases). V lost 3 bases to trimming and J lost 2 bases, with 11 bases between them. The CDR3 covers 15 residues. Germline V CDR1 and CDR2: MNHNS, SASEGT. The CDR3 reads CASSERDGAYNEQFF. As DNA, the CDR3 is TGTGCCAGCAGTGAGCGGGACGGAGCCTACAATGAGCAGTTCTTC.

The chain uses TRBV4-2 and TRBJ2-1; D remains unclear. Germline CDR1 reads LGHNA; CDR2 reads YNFKEQ. This CDR3 region has 14 residues. Trimming took 4 bases from V and 2 from J, leaving 9 bases between them. The CDR3 nucleotides are TGTGCCAGCAGCCCCGGTGCCCCCTACAATGAGCAGTTCTTC. Translating it yields CASSPGAPYNEQFF.

The rearrangement uses TRBV6-4 and TRBJ1-6, with a weak D call TRBD1 (5 bases). Trimming removed 4 bases at V and 9 bases at J, with 13 bases between. This CDR3 region has 14 residues. Germline V lookup: CDR1 MRHNA, CDR2 SNTAGT. The CDR3 spells CASSGGTAGSPLHF. The CDR3, as DNA: TGTGCCAGCAGTGGAGGGACCGCAGGTTCACCCCTCCACTTT.

The genes are TRBV30 and TRBJ1-5, with D unresolved. The CDR3 is 11 amino acids. The germline V and J ends were trimmed by 3 bases and 10 bases, with 10 bases remaining between them. From germline, CDR1 is GTSNPN and CDR2 SVGIG (reference sequence). This CDR3 reads CAWSSIGPQHF. The DNA of the CDR3 is TGTGCCTGGAGCTCTATAGGACCCCAGCATTTT.

This chain joins TRBV30 and TRBJ1-5; D is unclear. The CDR3 runs to 13 residues. The germline V gene encodes CDR1 GTSNPN and CDR2 SVGIG (reference sequence). V was pared by 2 bases and J by 4 bases, with 9 bases between. The CDR3 is CAWSYGPNQPQHF. CDR3 sequence (DNA): TGTGCCTGGAGTTATGGTCCAAATCAGCCCCAGCATTTT.

The V gene is TRBV5-4, the J gene TRBJ2-7, with D possibly matching TRBD2 (5 bases). V was pared by 3 bases and J by 0 bases, with 13 bases between. Germline CDR1 and CDR2: SGHNT and YYREEE (reference sequence). The CDR3 is 15 residues long. Written as DNA, the CDR3 is TGTGCCAGCAGCTCAAAAGCGGCTAGCTCCTACGAGCAGTACTTC. Translating gives CASSSKAASSYEQYF.